One sample yielded the 5 T cell receptor beta chains listed below, sequenced in a study of metastatic and nonmetastatic thyroid tumors. TCRdb re-processed the PCR reads through MiXCR. The sample records about 38,000 clones, under 30% being singletons. No patient received treatment before thyroid surgery. Sequencing input: blood. The receptors stem from a male donor with papillary thyroid cancer or a benign thyroid nodule (not recorded which). Some clones in this sample may be carry-over from other donors' samples.

This clone was detected many times. The V gene is TRBV2, the J gene TRBJ2-1; D not certain. CDR3 length equals 15 residues. V lost 3 bases and J lost 3, with 12 bases in between. Germline CDR1 reads SNHLY; CDR2 reads FYNNEI. CDR3 loop: CASSELFGGYNEQFF. In DNA, the CDR3 is TGTGCCAGCAGTGAGTTGTTCGGCGGCTACAATGAGCAGTTCTTC.

The chain is built from TRBV27 and TRBJ1-1; the D gene is possibly TRBD1 (6 bases). The CDR3 consists of 14 residues. From germline, CDR1 is MNHEY and CDR2 SMNVEV (reference sequence). V lost 7 bases, J lost 7 bases, and 19 bases lay in between. This CDR3 is CASTFRGIEVEAFF. In DNA form, the CDR3 reads TGTGCCAGCACCTTCAGGGGAATCGAGGTTGAAGCTTTCTTT.

V gene TRBV7-6 combines with J gene TRBJ2-1; 7 positions match TRBD1. Per the germline V gene, CDR1 is SGHVS and CDR2 is FNYEAQ. This CDR3 contains 16 residues. V lost 2 bases, J lost 1 base, and 5 bases stayed unmatched. The chain's CDR3 is CASSLSGTVSYNEQFF. The CDR3 DNA sequence: TGTGCCAGCAGCTTATCTGGGACAGTGTCCTACAATGAGCAGTTCTTC. Looking up the rest from reference TRBV7-6 and TRBJ2-1 gives the full variable domain: GAGVSQSPRYKVTKRGQDVALRCDPISGHVSLYWYRQALGQGPEFLTYFNYEAQQDKSGLPNDRFSAERPEGSISTLTIQRTEQRDSAMYRCASSLSGTVSYNEQFFGPGTRLTVL.

This clone was detected a few times. V gene TRBV6-2 or TRBV6-3 combines with J gene TRBJ2-7; D may be TRBD2 (7 bases). Germline V gene sequence: CDR1 MNHEY, CDR2 SVGEGT. This CDR3 region has 15 residues. V was trimmed by 4 bases and J by 0 bases, leaving 13 bases between them. This CDR3 reads CASSLGGGSSYEQYF. The DNA of the CDR3 is TGTGCCAGCAGTTTAGGGGGGGGCAGCTCCTACGAGCAGTACTTC.

This clone is labeled medium-sized. The chain has TRBV20-1 and TRBJ1-5; 9 positions agree with TRBD1. Germline loops: CDR1 DFQATT, CDR2 SNEGSKA (reference sequence). V shed 4 bases and J 6 bases; nucleotides not matched to a gene: 7. This CDR3 spans 14 amino acids. In DNA form, the CDR3 reads TGCAGTGCTATAGCGGACAGGGGAGGTCAGCCCCAGCATTTT. Its protein product is CSAIADRGGQPQHF.